One and the same sample provided the 29 T cell receptor beta chains below, sequenced in a study of T cell responses to AZD1222 COVID-19 vaccine. Sequencing used immunoSEQ multiplex PCR; TCRdb keeps in-frame clones, though not all of them. The table has more than 140,000 clones, more than 85% seen once. Sequencing used peripheral blood, obtained on day 0 of MenACWY control vaccination. Receptors originate from an adult in good health.

In its sample, this clone was seen once. CDR3 DNA sequence: TGTGCCAGCAGCTTAGTTCTGGGGAACACTGAAGCTTTCTTT. Protein sequence: CASSLVLGNTEAFF. The gene calls are TRBV11-2 and TRBJ1-1; D is undetermined. Trimming pared 1 base from V and 1 base from J, leaving 7 bases between. Germline CDR1 reads SGHAT; CDR2 reads FQNNGV. The CDR3 is made up of 14 amino acids. The full variable domain, rest sourced from reference TRBV11-2 and TRBJ1-1, is EAGVAQSPRYKIIEKRQSVAFWCNPISGHATLYWYQQILGQGPKLLIQFQNNGVVDDSQLPKDRFSAERLKGVDSTLKIQPAKLEDSAVYLCASSLVLGNTEAFFGQGTRLTVV.

The chain uses TRBV4-1 and TRBJ1-2, with D maybe TRBD1 (5 bases). The germline V gene encodes CDR1 MGHRA and CDR2 YSYEKL. The CDR3 totals 16 residues. V lost 0 bases, J lost 6 bases, and 17 bases lay in between. The DNA of the CDR3 is TGCGCCAGCAGCCAAGAAGGGGCCCCCCCCCGGCATGGCTACACCTTC. Encoded protein: CASSQEGAPPRHGYTF.

This clone has a handful of counts. V is TRBV30 and J is TRBJ1-1; 10 bases map to TRBD1. V shed 0 bases and J 6 bases; nucleotides not matched to a gene: 7. This CDR3 comprises 15 residues. Per the germline V gene, CDR1 is GTSNPN and CDR2 is SVGIG (reference sequence). As DNA, the CDR3 is TGTGCCTGGAGTGTACCCTGGACAGGGGGGGCTGAAGCTTTCTTT. Protein sequence: CAWSVPWTGGAEAFF.

This chain connects TRBV29-1 to TRBJ2-7; 7 bases line up with TRBD1. V trimming: 7 bases; J trimming: 3 bases; junction bases outside the gene matches: 9. This CDR3 region has 13 residues. Germline assignment: CDR1 SQVTM and CDR2 ANQGSEA. The CDR3 loop reads CSALTGINYEQYF. The CDR3 region has the DNA TGCAGCGCCCTGACAGGGATTAACTACGAGCAGTACTTC.

V gene TRBV10-3 combines with J gene TRBJ1-1, with D hard to call. The CDR3 is made up of 15 amino acids. V lost 3 bases to trimming and J lost 3 bases, with 14 bases between them. CDR1 and CDR2 (germline): ENHRY, SYGVKD. CDR3 nucleotide sequence: TGTGCCATCAGTGATGATCGGGCAGGCCACACTGAAGCTTTCTTT. Encoded protein: CAISDDRAGHTEAFF.

The chain uses TRBV28 and TRBJ2-2; no definite D call. Germline CDR1 and CDR2: MDHEN and SYDVKM. CDR3 length: 14 residues. Trimming took off 7 bases at V and 1 base at J, with 10 bases between the two ends. CDR3 loop: CASNQDQNTGELFF. CDR3 in DNA: TGTGCCAGCAACCAGGATCAGAACACCGGGGAGCTGTTTTTT.

The rearrangement joins TRBV11-2 to TRBJ1-5, with unresolved D. This CDR3 is 13 amino acids long. Trimming took off 6 bases at V and 7 bases at J, with 13 bases between the two ends. In germline, CDR1 is SGHAT, CDR2 FQNNGV. The CDR3 loop is CASSSDLGQPQHF. The DNA for the CDR3 is TGTGCCAGCAGTTCGGACTTAGGACAGCCCCAGCATTTT.

In nucleotides, the CDR3 is TGTGCCAGTAGTATCGGGGGTCTTGAAGCTTTCTTT. Its protein is CASSIGGLEAFF. This sequence joins TRBV19 and TRBJ1-1; weak D call: TRBD1 (5 bases). V was pared by 3 bases and J by 7 bases, with 9 bases between. In germline, CDR1 is LNHDA, CDR2 SQIVND (reference sequence). The CDR3 contains 12 residues.

This clone was seen a few times. The chain links TRBV4-3 to TRBJ1-4; possibly TRBD1 for D (5 bases). The CDR3 has 15 residues. Trimming pared 0 bases from V and 7 bases from J, leaving 12 bases between. Germline V gene sequence: CDR1 LGHNA, CDR2 YSLEER. The CDR3 sequence: CASSQDTGVSEKLFF. Written as DNA, the CDR3 is TGCGCCAGCAGCCAAGATACGGGGGTGAGTGAAAAACTGTTTTTT.

This clone was recorded only once. The chain links TRBV5-1 to TRBJ1-4; possibly TRBD1 for D (6 bases). The CDR3 covers 14 residues. V was trimmed by 0 bases and J by 5 bases, leaving 8 bases between them. The germline gives CDR1 SGHRS, CDR2 YFSETQ. The CDR3 region is CASSLGTVNEKLFF. CDR3 nucleotide sequence: TGCGCCAGCAGCTTGGGGACAGTCAATGAAAAACTGTTTTTT.

The chain combines TRBV11-2 with TRBJ1-2; tentatively, D is TRBD1 (5 bases). The CDR3 is made up of 13 amino acids. The germline gives CDR1 SGHAT, CDR2 FQNNGV. V lost 1 base and J 11 bases, leaving 14 bases between the germline ends. The CDR3 DNA follows: TGTGCCAGCAGCTTAGCTGGCAGGGATGAATACACCTTC. Encoded protein: CASSLAGRDEYTF.

This clone was counted between two and nine times. The chain uses TRBV7-2 and TRBJ1-2; 7 bases fit TRBD1. V lost 3 bases and J lost 3; bases outside the gene matches: 7. This CDR3 region has 15 residues. The germline V gene has CDR1 SGHTA and CDR2 FQGNSA. CDR3 sequence (DNA): TGTGCCAGCAGCTTGGGACCCGACAGGGACTATGGCTACACCTTC. Its translation: CASSLGPDRDYGYTF.

The genes are TRBV7-9 and TRBJ2-1, with 10 positions matching TRBD1. Looked up from germline, CDR1 is SEHNR and CDR2 is FQNEAQ (reference sequence). The J segment lost 6 bases and the V segment lost 2 bases, leaving 4 bases of the junction unmatched. CDR3 length: 15 amino acids. This chain's CDR3 is CASSLPGQGFNEQFF. The CDR3 coding sequence is TGTGCCAGCAGCTTACCGGGACAGGGGTTCAATGAGCAGTTCTTC.

This sequence joins TRBV4-1 and TRBJ2-7; TRBD2 might be the D (5 bases). CDR1 MGHRA and CDR2 YSYEKL come from the germline V gene. This CDR3 region has 13 residues. V was pared by 0 bases and J by 5 bases, with 8 bases between. CDR3 nucleotide sequence: TGCGCCAGCAGCCAAGATCCGAGGGACGAGCAGTACTTC. It yields the protein CASSQDPRDEQYF.

The rearrangement joins TRBV11-1 to TRBJ1-1, with 11 positions matching TRBD1. The ends lost 10 bases at V and 6 bases at J; junction bases unmatched: 16. The CDR3 totals 16 residues. Germline V lookup: CDR1 SGHAT, CDR2 FQDESV (reference sequence). CDR3 nucleotides: TGTGCCACCTCGGGGGACAGGGGGAAGATGGCGCCTGAAGCTTTCTTT. Translation gives CATSGDRGKMAPEAFF. The full variable domain, in which reference TRBV11-1 and TRBJ1-1 provide the parts outside the CDR3, is EAEVAQSPRYKITEKSQAVAFWCDPISGHATLYWYRQILGQGPELLVQFQDESVVDDSQLPKDRFSAERLKGVDSTLKIQPAELGDSAMYLCATSGDRGKMAPEAFFGQGTRLTVV.

The chain employs TRBV6-6 and TRBJ2-3; 10 bases line up with TRBD2. This CDR3 has 16 amino acids. The J segment lost 0 bases and the V segment lost 5 bases, leaving 5 bases of the junction unmatched. Germline V lookup: CDR1 MNHNY, CDR2 SVGAGI (reference sequence). The CDR3 DNA is TGTGCCAGCAGTCGAGCGGGGGGGCCGAGCACAGATACGCAGTATTTT. Protein product: CASSRAGGPSTDTQYF.

V gene TRBV7-2 combines with J gene TRBJ1-2, with D perhaps matching TRBD1 (5 bases). The ends were cut back, 4 bases at V and 3 bases at J, with 21 bases in the middle. This CDR3 region has 17 residues. CDR1 and CDR2 (germline): SGHTA, FQGNSA. The CDR3 DNA follows: TGTGCCAGCAGCTATAGTCCGGCAGGTGGGGGGTACTATGGCTACACCTTC. Translating gives CASSYSPAGGGYYGYTF.

This chain connects TRBV2 to TRBJ1-1, with D hard to call. Germline assignment: CDR1 SNHLY and CDR2 FYNNEI. The CDR3 covers 12 residues. V gave up 1 base and J gave up 3 bases, with 3 bases separating them. CDR3 in DNA: TGTGCCAGCAGTGAAGAGGACACTGAAGCTTTCTTT. Translated, it gives CASSEEDTEAFF.

The chain carries TRBV18 and TRBJ1-1, with D possibly TRBD1 on 5 matching bases. The CDR3 extends over 15 amino acids. The V end was cut by 1 base, the J end by 3 bases, with 12 bases between. The germline V gene has CDR1 KGHSH and CDR2 LQKENI. The CDR3 spells CASSPRAGGDTEAFF. In nucleotides, the CDR3 is TGTGCCAGCTCACCACGTGCAGGAGGGGACACTGAAGCTTTCTTT.

Points on this clone: One end of the junction varies from germline; a read error may be responsible. The chain carries TRBV7-2 and TRBJ1-2; no definite D call. The CDR3 extends over 14 amino acids. Germline V CDR1 and CDR2: SGHTA, FQGNSA. CDR3 protein: CASSLLHSGYGYTF. CDR3 nucleotides: TGCGCCAGCAGCTTATTACACTCCGGGTATGGCTACACCTTC.

J is TRBJ2-1 and V is TRBV5-1; tentatively, D is TRBD2 (5 bases). This CDR3 is 13 amino acids long. The V gene lost 0 bases and the J gene lost 7 bases, with 8 bases spanning the gap. The V gene's germline CDR1 is SGHRS and CDR2 YFSETQ. The CDR3 DNA reads as TGCGCCAGCAGCTTGGAAGGGAGTAATGAGCAGTTCTTC. Translated, it gives CASSLEGSNEQFF.

The V gene is TRBV6-2 or TRBV6-3, the J gene TRBJ1-2; TRBD1 might be the D (5 bases). V shed 7 bases and J shed 3 bases, with 15 bases lying between them. The CDR3 contains 14 residues. Germline loops: CDR1 MNHEY, CDR2 SVGEGT. The chain's CDR3 is CASIYSPGYYGYTF. For the CDR3, the DNA is TGTGCCAGCATCTACTCGCCAGGGTACTATGGCTACACCTTC.

The rearrangement uses TRBV28 and TRBJ1-5, with D hard to call. The germline CDR1 and CDR2 sequences are MDHEN and SYDVKM. The germline V and J ends were trimmed by 7 bases and 1 base, with 20 bases remaining between them. The CDR3 sequence is 17 residues long. Written as DNA, the CDR3 is TGTGCCAGCACCTTGAATACTAAGGGCCCAAGCAATCAGCCCCAGCATTTT. Encoded protein: CASTLNTKGPSNQPQHF.

The chain recombines TRBV19 with TRBJ1-2, with a weak D call TRBD1 (5 bases). V was clipped by 3 bases and J by 1 base, with 12 bases between them. This CDR3 spans 15 amino acids. The germline V gene has CDR1 LNHDA and CDR2 SQIVND (reference sequence). The chain's CDR3 is CASSIGGRSNYGYTF. The CDR3 DNA reads TGTGCCAGTAGTATTGGGGGGAGAAGTAACTATGGCTACACCTTC.

The chain carries TRBV6-5 and TRBJ2-6; 8 positions match TRBD2. Germline assignment: CDR1 MNHEY and CDR2 SVGAGI. This CDR3 has 15 amino acids. Trimming took 5 bases from V and 4 from J; bases not matched to a gene: 4. The CDR3 loop is CASSLLAAGANVLTF. For the CDR3, the DNA is TGTGCCAGCAGTCTACTAGCGGCAGGGGCCAACGTCCTGACTTTC.

The chain uses TRBV2 and TRBJ1-2; 7 nucleotides align to TRBD1. J gave up 2 bases and V 5 bases, and 11 bases lay outside the gene matches. The CDR3 is 16 amino acids. Looked up from germline, CDR1 is SNHLY and CDR2 is FYNNEI. CDR3: CASSQTRQGQNYGYTF. The CDR3 DNA is TGTGCCAGCAGTCAGACCCGACAGGGCCAAAACTATGGCTACACCTTC.

This clone appeared a single time. The rearrangement links TRBV9 to TRBJ1-1, with D perhaps TRBD1 (5 bases). Trimming shortened V by 0 bases and J by 7 bases, and 10 bases separated the two germline ends. Germline V CDR1 and CDR2: SGDLS, YYNGEE. This CDR3 is 13 amino acids long. The CDR3 protein is CASSVGGRGEAFF. CDR3 DNA: TGTGCCAGCAGCGTAGGGGGTAGGGGTGAAGCTTTCTTT. Filled out from reference TRBV9 and TRBJ1-1, the complete variable domain reads DSGVTQTPKHLITATGQRVTLRCSPRSGDLSVYWYQQSLDQGLQFLIQYYNGEERAKGNILERFSAQQFPDLHSELNLSSLELGDSALYFCASSVGGRGEAFFGQGTRLTVV.

The chain carries TRBV6-2 or TRBV6-3 and TRBJ1-1; 10 nucleotides agree with TRBD1. The CDR3 length is 18 residues. CDR1 MNHEY and CDR2 SVGEGT come from the germline V gene. The ends lost 5 bases at V and 1 base at J; junction bases unmatched: 13. The CDR3 coding sequence is TGTGCCAGCAGTGTCCGGGACAGGGGAAACTTTTGGAACACTGAAGCTTTCTTT. Translation gives CASSVRDRGNFWNTEAFF.

This clone was seen a handful of times. The gene calls are TRBV28 and TRBJ2-6; no definite D call. V lost 5 bases and J lost 4, with 12 bases in between. The CDR3 is 15 amino acids. The germline V gene encodes CDR1 MDHEN and CDR2 SYDVKM. CDR3 amino acids: CASSALATGANVLTF. In DNA, the CDR3 is TGTGCCAGCAGTGCATTAGCAACCGGGGCCAACGTCCTGACTTTC.